The rows below give T cell receptor beta chains drawn from one sample of a study of radiotherapy plus CTLA-4 blockade in lung cancer. Data came from immunoSEQ multiplex PCR; TCRdb stores just in-frame clones and leaves some out. The repertoire holds 90,000 or so clones, with about four fifths as singletons. Here the sequenced sample was peripheral blood, taken from a patient treated with radiotherapy plus ipilimumab. The receptor source for this set is a human donor with non-small cell lung cancer who had stable disease on radiotherapy plus ipilimumab. The CDR3 runs from the conserved cysteine through the conserved F or W. A D gene is named only where the DNA matches it firmly. Size is stated for part of the rows, as once, few or many counts, or as a class when the clone is expanded.

clone_size j_call v_call d_call cdr3_length cdr3_nt cdr3_aa
. TRBJ2-7 TRBV19 TRBD2 15 TGTGCCAGTAGTATCGGGGGGACGTTAACCTACGAGCAGTACTTC CASSIGGTLTYEQYF
. TRBJ2-1 TRBV9 . 15 TGTGCCAGCAGCCCGAGGGCCCTCGAGGGCAATGAGCAGTTCTTC CASSPRALEGNEQFF
. TRBJ2-7 TRBV5-1 . 14 TGCGCCAGCCGTGAAACCGACAGCTCCTACGAGCAGTACTTC CASRETDSSYEQYF
. TRBJ2-7 TRBV7-9 TRBD2 13 TGTGCCAGCAGCAAGAGCGGGGGGTCCGAGCAGTACTTC CASSKSGGSEQYF
. TRBJ2-1 TRBV11-2 . 12 TGTGCCAGCAGCCTAATCAGGGGTGAGCAGTTCTTC CASSLIRGEQFF
. TRBJ2-3 TRBV5-1 . 13 TGCGCCAGCAGCTACTCCCGGACAGATACGCAGTATTTT CASSYSRTDTQYF
. TRBJ2-7 TRBV5-1 TRBD1 15 TGCGCCAGCAGCGCTCGACAGGGATTCTCCTACGAGCAGTACTTC CASSARQGFSYEQYF
. TRBJ2-2 TRBV5-1 . 16 TGCGCCAGCAGCTCCGACCCCTCGCCTGCAACCGGGGAGCTGTTTTTT CASSSDPSPATGELFF
. TRBJ2-1 TRBV19 TRBD2 16 TGTGCCAGTAGTATAGTTGGGACTACCATCTACAATGAGCAGTTCTTC CASSIVGTTIYNEQFF
. TRBJ2-7 TRBV6-1 . 14 TGTGCCAGCAGTGTGGAGGGCAGGTCCTACGAGCAGTACTTC CASSVEGRSYEQYF
. TRBJ2-1 TRBV7-6 TRBD1 15 TGTGCCAGCAGCACCAGGACAGGTTTAGGCAATGAGCAGTTCTTC CASSTRTGLGNEQFF
. TRBJ2-2 TRBV6-5 . 15 TGTGCCAGCGTACCTGGACAGTTAAACACCGGGGAGCTGTTTTTT CASVPGQLNTGELFF
. TRBJ2-2 TRBV11-2 . 17 TGTGCCAGCAGCTTAGCTCCGGGACACTCGAACACCGGGGAGCTGTTTTTT CASSLAPGHSNTGELFF
. TRBJ2-7 TRBV28 TRBD2 16 TGTGCCAGCACCCAGACGGCCGGGACTAGCGGGAGAGAGCAGTACTTC CASTQTAGTSGREQYF
. TRBJ2-7 TRBV28 TRBD1 15 TGTGCCAGCAGTTTAGGGACAGTTAAGCTATACGAGCAGTACTTC CASSLGTVKLYEQYF
. TRBJ2-7 TRBV19 . 17 TGTGCCAGTAAATTTGGGCCAGGGACCTCGGCCCCCTACGAGCAGTACTTC CASKFGPGTSAPYEQYF
. TRBJ2-3 TRBV5-6 . 11 TGTGCCAGCAGCTACGCAGATACGCAGTATTTT CASSYADTQYF
. TRBJ1-1 TRBV30 . 13 TGTGCCTGGAGTGTCGTAGGGAACACTGAAGCTTTCTTT CAWSVVGNTEAFF
. TRBJ1-6 TRBV27 . 15 TGTGCCAGCCAAACCCCGGGACCGTATAATTCACCCCTCCACTTT CASQTPGPYNSPLHF
. TRBJ2-2 TRBV2 . 16 TGTGCCAGCAGCCCTACCGGGGTTGGGAACACCGGGGAGCTGTTTTTT CASSPTGVGNTGELFF
. TRBJ1-2 TRBV5-1 . 16 TGCGCCAGCAGCTTGGACAGGCCCACACAGGGCTATGGCTACACCTTC CASSLDRPTQGYGYTF
. TRBJ2-2 TRBV6-1 . 14 TGTGCCAGCAGAAACACGGGTCTCAACGGGGAGCTGTTTTTT CASRNTGLNGELFF
. TRBJ1-2 TRBV6-1 TRBD1 13 TGTGCCAGCAGGCCGACAGGGAACTATGGCTACACCTTC CASRPTGNYGYTF
once TRBJ2-3 TRBV7-2 . 17 TGTGCCAGCAGTTTTAGGGCCGTGGGGGGAGGCACAGATACGCAGTATTTT CASSFRAVGGGTDTQYF
. TRBJ2-1 TRBV7-9 TRBD2 14 TGTGCCAGCAGCTCGGGGGGGTCGAATCGTTTAGGGTTCTTC CASSSGGSNRLGFF
. TRBJ2-6 TRBV15 TRBD2 18 TGTGCCACCAGCTTAGAGCGGGGGGCTCGCTCTGGGGCCAACGTCCTGACTTTC CATSLERGARSGANVLTF
few TRBJ2-2 TRBV10-1 TRBD1 15 TGCGCCAGCAGTCCGGGACAGGGAGGGACCGGGGAGCTGTTTTTT CASSPGQGGTGELFF
. TRBJ1-4 TRBV28 TRBD1 16 TGTGCCAGCGCCCTTTCCCGACAGGGGGAGTCGGGAAAACTGTTTTTT CASALSRQGESGKLFF
. TRBJ1-2 TRBV5-4 . 13 TGTGCCAGCACCCGGGAACTCTTCTATGGCTACACCTTC CASTRELFYGYTF
. TRBJ2-7 TRBV28 . 13 TGTGCCAGCAGGCTGACAGGTACCTACGAGCAGTACTTC CASRLTGTYEQYF
few TRBJ1-4 TRBV7-8 . 16 TGTGCCAGCAGCTTAGTGGGCGGCGCAACTAATGAAAAACTGTTTTTT CASSLVGGATNEKLFF
few TRBJ1-2 TRBV28 . 12 TGTGCCAGCAGTCTTAGACAGCCTGGCTACACCTTC CASSLRQPGYTF
. TRBJ2-3 TRBV5-1 . 17 TGCGCCAGCAGCTTGGAAGTTTTTGGCCAGGGCAGAGATACGCAGTATTTT CASSLEVFGQGRDTQYF
. TRBJ2-1 TRBV2 . 15 TGTGCCAGCAGGAATATAAGGACAAATTACAATGAGCAGTTCTTC CASRNIRTNYNEQFF
. TRBJ2-3 TRBV29-1 TRBD2 14 TGCAGCGGGTCTGGCGGGAGAGGGACAGATACGCAGTATTTT CSGSGGRGTDTQYF
few TRBJ1-3 TRBV6-6 . 16 TGTGCCACCCTTCCTGGGTTACGGGGTCCTGGAAACACCATATATTTT CATLPGLRGPGNTIYF
. TRBJ2-7 TRBV6-5 TRBD1 15 TGTGCCAGCAGTTCGCCGACAGGGTACAAGTACGAGCAGTACTTC CASSSPTGYKYEQYF
. TRBJ2-3 TRBV6-6 . 12 TGTGCCAGCAGTCACCGACCGCATACGCAGTATTTT CASSHRPHTQYF
. TRBJ2-5 TRBV7-2 . 16 TGTGCCAGCAGCTTAGTTGGTGGTAGCGGACAAGAGACCCAGTACTTC CASSLVGGSGQETQYF
. TRBJ2-5 TRBV11-2 . 15 TGTGCCAGCAGCTTAATTAGAGGGACTCAAGAGACCCAGTACTTC CASSLIRGTQETQYF
. TRBJ1-6 TRBV27 . 14 TGTGCCAGCAGTTTAACAGGGTATGATTCACCCCTCCACTTT CASSLTGYDSPLHF
. TRBJ1-2 TRBV2 . 16 TGTGCCAGCAGTGATGTTGCCCTGGCAGGAAACTATGGCTACACCTTC CASSDVALAGNYGYTF
. TRBJ1-4 TRBV5-1 . 16 TGCGCCAGCAGCTGGGGGACGCCTCTTTCTAATGAAAAACTGTTTTTT CASSWGTPLSNEKLFF